This T cell receptor (beta chain) was sequenced during a study of blood T cell repertoires in COVID-19. Libraries were prepared by immunoSEQ multiplex PCR; TCRdb keeps only in-frame clonotypes and omits some of them. The table shows hundreds of thousands of clones, with roughly nine tenths occurring only once. The CDR3 contains 11 residues. Between the trimmed V and J ends, which lost 4 bases and 8 bases, there was a span of 8 bases. Germline CDR1 is DFQATT and CDR2 is SNEGSKA (reference sequence). This receptor was identified in a man younger than 35 who had recovered from COVID-19. The rearrangement uses TRBV20-1 and TRBJ1-4; no clear D. The sample taken for sequencing was PBMCs or T cells enriched from blood (not recorded which). CDR3 loop: CSATSEEKLFF. Written as DNA, the CDR3 is TGCAGTGCTACCTCTGAGGAAAAACTGTTTTTT.